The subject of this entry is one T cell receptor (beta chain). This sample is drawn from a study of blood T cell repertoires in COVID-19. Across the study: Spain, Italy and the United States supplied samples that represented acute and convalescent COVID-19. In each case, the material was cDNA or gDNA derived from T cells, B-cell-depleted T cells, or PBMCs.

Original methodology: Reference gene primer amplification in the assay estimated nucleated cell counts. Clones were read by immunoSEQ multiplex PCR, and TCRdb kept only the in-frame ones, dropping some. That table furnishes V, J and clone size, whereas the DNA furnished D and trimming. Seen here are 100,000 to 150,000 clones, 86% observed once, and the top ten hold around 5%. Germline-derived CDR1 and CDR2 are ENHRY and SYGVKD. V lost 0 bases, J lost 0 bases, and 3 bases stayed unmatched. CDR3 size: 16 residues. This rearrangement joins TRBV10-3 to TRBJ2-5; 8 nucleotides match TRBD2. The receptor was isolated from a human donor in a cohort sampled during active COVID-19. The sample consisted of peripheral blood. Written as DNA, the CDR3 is TGTGCCATCAGTGAGTCTAGCGGGATCAACCAAGAGACCCAGTACTTC. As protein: CAISESSGINQETQYF.